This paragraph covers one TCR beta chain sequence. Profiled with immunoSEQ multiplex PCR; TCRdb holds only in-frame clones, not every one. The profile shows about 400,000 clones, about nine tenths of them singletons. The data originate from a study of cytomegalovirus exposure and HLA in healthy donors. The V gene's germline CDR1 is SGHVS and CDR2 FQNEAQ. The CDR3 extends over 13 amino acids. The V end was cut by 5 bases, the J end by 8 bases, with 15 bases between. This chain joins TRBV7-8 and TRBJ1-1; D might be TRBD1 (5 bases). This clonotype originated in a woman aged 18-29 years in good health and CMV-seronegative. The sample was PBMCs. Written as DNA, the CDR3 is TGTGCCAGCAGCCCCCGACAGTTAGGGGAAGCTTTCTTT. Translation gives CASSPRQLGEAFF.